The 25 T cell receptor beta chains listed next were all sequenced from one sample in a study of beta chain features in type 1 diabetes. TCRB transcripts that were expressed got sequenced, as all of the isolated RNA had been reverse transcribed. Method: immunoSEQ multiplex PCR; TCRdb's copy keeps in-frame clones and lacks some. The repertoire holds roughly 500,000 clones, with about an eighth as singletons. Sequencing was carried out using naive CD4+ T cells from blood. These receptors were collected from a young woman in good health.

V usage is TRBV7-2 and J usage is TRBJ1-2; 10 bases line up with TRBD1. With V trimmed by 5 bases and J by 7 bases, 19 bases remained unmatched. CDR1 and CDR2 (germline): SGHTA, FQGNSA. The CDR3 has 18 amino acids. The CDR3 DNA reads TGTGCCAGCAGCCAGACCGGGACAGGGGTAATTGGAGCTGGTGGCTACACCTTC. Translated, it gives CASSQTGTGVIGAGGYTF.

This chain connects TRBV19 to TRBJ1-5; D gene ambiguous. V was trimmed by 6 bases and J by 6 bases, leaving 12 bases between them. CDR3 size: 13 residues. CDR1 and CDR2 from the germline V gene are LNHDA and SQIVND (reference sequence). CDR3 sequence: CASRVSGSQPQHF. The CDR3 region has the DNA TGTGCCAGTAGAGTCTCTGGGAGTCAGCCCCAGCATTTT. Full variable domain (remainder filled in from reference TRBV19 and TRBJ1-5): DGGITQSPKYLFRKEGQNVTLSCEQNLNHDAMYWYRQDPGQGLRLIYYSQIVNDFQKGDIAEGYSVSREKKESFPLTVTSAQKNPTAFYLCASRVSGSQPQHFGDGTRLSIL.

The rearrangement uses TRBV4-2 and TRBJ1-1; D is uncertain. This CDR3 is built from 16 residues. V gave up 1 base and J gave up 1 base, with 13 bases separating them. Germline V CDR1 and CDR2: LGHNA, YNFKEQ. CDR3: CASSQAHGRQNTEAFF. In nucleotides, the CDR3 is TGTGCCAGCAGCCAAGCTCATGGGAGGCAGAACACTGAAGCTTTCTTT.

This sequence joins TRBV29-1 and TRBJ1-1, with 11 bases fitting TRBD1. The germline gives CDR1 SQVTM, CDR2 ANQGSEA. The CDR3 spans 14 residues. V was clipped by 6 bases and J by 4 bases; unmatched bases: 7. CDR3 bases: TGCAGCGTCCGGACAGGGGGCTCGAGCACTGAAGCTTTCTTT. Its protein product is CSVRTGGSSTEAFF. Drawing the rest from reference TRBV29-1 and TRBJ1-1, the complete variable domain is SAVISQKPSRDICQRGTSLTIQCQVDSQVTMMFWYRQQPGQSLTLIATANQGSEATYESGFVIDKFPISRPNLTFSTLTVSNMSPEDSSIYLCSVRTGGSSTEAFFGQGTRLTVV.

This clone has more than one count but fewer than ten. The chain recombines TRBV28 with TRBJ2-1; D remains ambiguous. The germline V gene encodes CDR1 MDHEN and CDR2 SYDVKM. The CDR3 has 12 residues. V was cut by 6 bases and J by 7 bases, with 10 bases left in between. CDR3 sequence: CASSLLENEQFF. In nucleotides, the CDR3 is TGTGCCAGCAGCCTCCTAGAGAATGAGCAGTTCTTC.

This clone was observed a handful of times. This rearrangement joins TRBV2 to TRBJ2-3; maybe TRBD2 (6 bases). CDR3 size: 14 residues. Germline V CDR1 and CDR2: SNHLY, FYNNEI. V lost 5 bases to trimming and J lost 3 bases, with 12 bases between them. CDR3 sequence: CASSIAGRTDTQYF. In DNA, the CDR3 is TGTGCCAGCAGTATTGCGGGGCGGACAGATACGCAGTATTTT.

The J gene is TRBJ1-1, the V gene TRBV29-1; a possible D gene is TRBD1 (5 bases). Germline V gives CDR1 SQVTM, CDR2 ANQGSEA. The CDR3 runs 17 residues. With 4 bases removed from V and 2 bases from J, the gap between germline ends came to 23 bases. The CDR3 reads CSVAGWKEGSPNTEAFF. The CDR3 bases are TGCAGCGTTGCGGGATGGAAGGAGGGGTCACCTAACACTGAAGCTTTCTTT.

This chain connects TRBV7-6 to TRBJ2-7; 7 bases line up with TRBD1. CDR1 SGHVS and CDR2 FNYEAQ come from the germline V gene. This CDR3 comprises 14 residues. The V and J ends lost 1 base and 5 bases, in that order; junction bases with no gene match: 5. CDR3 loop: CASSLVSRGNEQYF. CDR3 DNA: TGTGCCAGCAGCTTAGTCTCCAGGGGGAACGAGCAGTACTTC.

The chain couples TRBV10-3 to TRBJ1-6; no firm D call. The CDR3 spans 14 residues. Trimming cost V 11 bases and J 0 bases, with 11 bases left between them. Germline V gene lookup returns CDR1 ENHRY and CDR2 SYGVKD. The CDR3 sequence is CASLGSSYNSPLHF. The CDR3 nucleotides are TGTGCCTCCCTGGGGAGCTCCTATAATTCACCCCTCCACTTT.

This clone came up a few times. The V gene is TRBV5-1, the J gene TRBJ1-1, with unresolved D. The CDR3 length is 14 residues. CDR1 SGHRS and CDR2 YFSETQ come from the germline V gene. The germline V and J ends were trimmed by 1 base and 5 bases, with 12 bases remaining between them. CDR3 sequence reads: CASSLPGFRTEAFF. The DNA of the CDR3 is TGCGCCAGCAGCTTGCCGGGATTCCGGACTGAAGCTTTCTTT.

The V call is TRBV19, the J call TRBJ2-7, with 7 bases fitting TRBD1. CDR1 is LNHDA, CDR2 SQIVND, per germline (reference sequence). This CDR3 is built from 14 residues. J lost 4 bases, V lost 5 bases, and 8 bases had no gene match. In DNA form, the CDR3 reads TGTGCCAGTAGTTTGGCAGGGGGATTATACGAGCAGTACTTC. It specifies CASSLAGGLYEQYF.

This clone was detected a few times. The rearrangement uses TRBV7-2 and TRBJ2-4; D remains unclear. This CDR3 comprises 13 residues. The V end was cut by 9 bases, the J end by 1 base, with 10 bases between. The germline V gene encodes CDR1 SGHTA and CDR2 FQGNSA. In nucleotides, the CDR3 is TGTGCCAGTGGGGTCGGCGCCAAAAACATTCAGTACTTC. Translated, it gives CASGVGAKNIQYF.

The rearrangement uses TRBV28 and TRBJ2-7; D gene ambiguous. Germline assignment: CDR1 MDHEN and CDR2 SYDVKM. CDR3 length: 13 residues. Trimming removed 7 bases from V and 0 bases from J, with 10 bases in between. Written as DNA, the CDR3 is TGTGCCAGCATCCCGACGGGCTCCTACGAGCAGTACGTC. Protein sequence: CASIPTGSYEQYV.

V is TRBV4-2 and J is TRBJ2-1, with D uncertain. V was cut by 0 bases and J by 1 base, with 7 bases left in between. Germline CDR1 is LGHNA and CDR2 is YNFKEQ. This CDR3 region has 15 residues. The CDR3 loop reads CASSQDRTSYNEQFF. The CDR3 nucleotides read TGTGCCAGCAGCCAAGATCGTACATCCTACAATGAGCAGTTCTTC.

The V and J genes are TRBV6-5 and TRBJ2-7; maybe TRBD2 (6 bases). The V gene's germline CDR1 is MNHEY and CDR2 SVGAGI. Trimming shortened V by 6 bases and J by 2 bases, and 17 bases separated the two germline ends. CDR3 length equals 15 residues. This CDR3 is CASRMTLTRAYEQYF. CDR3 DNA: TGTGCCAGCAGAATGACACTGACTAGGGCCTACGAGCAGTACTTC.

This clone was seen only a few times. V and J are TRBV7-3 and TRBJ2-1, with 10 bases that match TRBD1. V shed 6 bases and J 6 bases; nucleotides not matched to a gene: 5. CDR1 and CDR2 from the germline V gene are SGHTA and FQGTGA. The CDR3 consists of 14 residues. CDR3 in amino acids: CASSRDRGFNEQFF. The CDR3 DNA reads as TGTGCCAGCAGTCGGGACAGGGGTTTCAATGAGCAGTTCTTC.

This clone was counted only a few times. The genes are TRBV6-5 and TRBJ2-1; 10 nucleotides match TRBD2. Germline values: CDR1 MNHEY, CDR2 SVGAGI. This CDR3 comprises 15 residues. The V segment lost 4 bases and the J segment 4 bases; nucleotides outside the gene matches: 4. CDR3 sequence (DNA): TGTGCCAGCAGTTGGACTAGCGGAAGTTACAATGAGCAGTTCTTC. Protein product: CASSWTSGSYNEQFF.

This clone appeared a few times. The chain couples TRBV9 to TRBJ2-1, with 8 bases identical to TRBD1. Germline V gives CDR1 SGDLS, CDR2 YYNGEE. With V trimmed by 4 bases and J by 6 bases, 12 bases remained unmatched. The CDR3 is 16 residues long. The CDR3 nucleotides are TGTGCCAGCAGCTCCTACAGGGGGGCAGTTGGCAATGAGCAGTTCTTC. It specifies CASSSYRGAVGNEQFF.

Of note for this clone: Distinct nucleotide sequences in the sample also encode this CDR3. This rearrangement joins TRBV20-1 to TRBJ2-7; D may be TRBD2 (7 bases). Trimming removed 3 bases at V and 6 bases at J, with 9 bases between. CDR3 length: 11 residues. CDR1 is DFQATT and CDR2 is SNEGSKA in the germline V gene (reference sequence). CDR3 DNA sequence: TGCAGTGCTAGGGGAGGGGGCGAGCAGTACGTC. Translating gives CSARGGGEQYV.

The sample holds many counts of this clone. The rearrangement links TRBV4-3 to TRBJ2-3, with a possible D match to TRBD1 (7 bases). V was cut by 2 bases and J by 6 bases, with 12 bases left in between. From germline, CDR1 is LGHNA and CDR2 YSLEER. The CDR3 is 14 residues long. CDR3 sequence reads: CASSQYPGGDTQYF. The CDR3, as DNA: TGCGCCAGCAGCCAATACCCAGGGGGGGATACGCAGTATTTT.

This clone turned up a few times. The V call is TRBV7-8, the J call TRBJ2-7; no clear D gene. Germline V gene data show CDR1 as SGHVS and CDR2 as FQNEAQ. The CDR3 is 11 amino acids. V dropped 3 bases and J dropped 6 bases, with 6 bases sitting between them. This chain's CDR3 is CASSLRIEQYF. The CDR3 DNA follows: TGTGCCAGCAGCTTGAGGATCGAGCAGTACTTC.

This clone was seen a handful of times. The chain links TRBV21-1 to TRBJ1-4. TRBV21-1 is shown as a pseudogene. The CDR3 extends over 14 amino acids. CDR3 protein: CASSNVATNEKLFF. CDR3 in DNA: TGTGCCAGCAGCAATGTAGCAACTAATGAAAAACTGTTTTTT.

The CDR3 protein is CASSAGTPGNTIYF. For the CDR3, the DNA is TGTGCCAGCAGCGCCGGGACACCCGGAAACACCATATATTTT. This chain connects TRBV9 to TRBJ1-3; possible D gene TRBD1, 6 bases. V lost 3 bases, J lost 4 bases, and 11 bases lay in between. Germline loops: CDR1 SGDLS, CDR2 YYNGEE. This CDR3 comprises 14 residues.

The genes are TRBV7-9 and TRBJ2-7, with TRBD2 matching 8 bases. J lost 7 bases, V lost 6 bases, and 11 bases had no gene match. Germline loops: CDR1 SEHNR, CDR2 FQNEAQ (reference sequence). The CDR3 has 14 residues. The CDR3 bases are TGTGCCAGCAGGCCTACTAGCGGCGGACGGGAGCAGTACTTC. This translates into CASRPTSGGREQYF.

The V gene is TRBV29-1, the J gene TRBJ1-3, with D maybe TRBD1 (6 bases). The CDR3 consists of 17 residues. Germline V gives CDR1 SQVTM, CDR2 ANQGSEA. V was cut by 3 bases and J by 4 bases, with 22 bases left in between. CDR3 nucleotide sequence: TGCAGCGTTGACCCACTAGGGGGACCCGACAAAGGAAACACCATATATTTT. It specifies CSVDPLGGPDKGNTIYF.